The 22 T cell receptor beta chains presented below share a single source sample, sequenced in a study of blood T cell repertoires in COVID-19 (dated by TCRdb to the early 2020s). To prepare the library, the immunoSEQ multiplex PCR assay was applied. TCRdb mirrors the immuneACCESS table, restricted to in-frame sequences. Some clones are absent from its copies; in checked studies, under half trace to an unresolved V gene, and the reason for the others is unknown. For this sample there are 330,000 or so clones; roughly 89% appear just once. Around 8.9% of the sample rests with the top ten. Input material: peripheral blood. The source is a man in his thirties or forties with COVID-19, enrolled during active disease.

This chain connects TRBV25-1 to TRBJ1-2; TRBD1 agrees at 7 bases. V shed 4 bases and J 4 bases; nucleotides not matched to a gene: 6. The CDR3 runs to 14 residues. The germline V gene encodes CDR1 MGHDK and CDR2 SYGVNS. The CDR3 DNA sequence: TGTGCCAGCAGTGTGGGGACAGTTACCTATGGCTACACCTTC. Its translation is CASSVGTVTYGYTF.

This chain joins TRBV10-3 and TRBJ2-5; TRBD1 matches at 8 bases. Germline V CDR1 and CDR2: ENHRY, SYGVKD. Unmatched junction bases numbered 12, after V lost 0 bases and J lost 3 bases. The CDR3 sequence is 18 residues long. This CDR3 is CAISESALPGTGEETQYF. CDR3 nucleotides: TGTGCCATCAGTGAGTCCGCGCTCCCCGGGACAGGCGAAGAGACCCAGTACTTC.

The chain joins TRBV5-1 to TRBJ2-1; D not certain. CDR1 SGHRS and CDR2 YFSETQ come from the germline V gene. The CDR3 length is 13 residues. Trimming shortened V by 6 bases and J by 10 bases, and 17 bases separated the two germline ends. The CDR3, as DNA: TGCGCCAGCACTACGTCCCTAGGTCGCGAGCAGTTCTTC. Its translation: CASTTSLGREQFF.

The rearrangement links TRBV28 to TRBJ1-2; tentative D call: TRBD1 (6 bases). The CDR3 has 13 amino acids. Germline V gene sequence: CDR1 MDHEN, CDR2 SYDVKM. V lost 6 bases and J lost 8, with 16 bases in between. CDR3 amino acids: CASRVQGVDGYTF. CDR3 nucleotide sequence: TGTGCCAGCAGGGTACAGGGTGTGGACGGCTACACCTTC.

The J gene is TRBJ2-3, the V gene TRBV11-3; TRBD2 agrees at 8 bases. This CDR3 has 14 residues. V shed 5 bases and J 5 bases; nucleotides not matched to a gene: 6. Germline assignment: CDR1 SGHNT and CDR2 YENEEA. CDR3 DNA: TGTGCCAGCAGCAGAGGGCTAGCGGGAGATACGCAGTATTTT. It encodes CASSRGLAGDTQYF. The full variable domain, with the rest looked up from reference TRBV11-3 and TRBJ2-3, is EAGVVQSPRYKIIEKKQPVAFWCNPISGHNTLYWYLQNLGQGPELLIRYENEEAVDDSQLPKDRFSAERLKGVDSTLKIQPAELGDSAVYLCASSRGLAGDTQYFGPGTRLTVL.

This clone was found once. The chain links TRBV5-1 to TRBJ2-7; no clear D gene. The CDR3 is 14 residues long. Trimming shortened V by 4 bases and J by 5 bases, and 16 bases separated the two germline ends. Germline V gene data show CDR1 as SGHRS and CDR2 as YFSETQ. The chain's CDR3 is CASSHYGIEDEQYF. The CDR3 nucleotides read TGCGCCAGCAGCCATTACGGAATTGAGGACGAGCAGTACTTC.

The chain employs TRBV24-1 and TRBJ1-2, with TRBD1 matching 9 bases. From germline, CDR1 is KGHDR and CDR2 SFDVKD. The CDR3 totals 14 residues. V was pared by 6 bases and J by 3 bases, with 4 bases of the junction left unmatched. In DNA form, the CDR3 reads TGTGCCACCAGTCGGACAGGGGAGGACTATGGCTACACCTTC. This sequence encodes CATSRTGEDYGYTF.

The rearrangement links TRBV20-1 to TRBJ2-7, with D unclear. Germline CDR1 DFQATT, CDR2 SNEGSKA (reference sequence). The length of the CDR3 is 10 residues. The germline V and J ends were trimmed by 4 bases and 3 bases, with 4 bases remaining between them. CDR3 sequence reads: CSANYYEQYF. The CDR3 DNA is TGCAGTGCTAACTACTACGAGCAGTACTTC.

The chain carries TRBV9 and TRBJ2-2; TRBD2 might be the D (5 bases). This CDR3 has 16 residues. Germline CDR1 is SGDLS and CDR2 is YYNGEE. V lost 0 bases to trimming and J lost 4 bases, with 13 bases between them. The CDR3 here is CASSVGGASGTGELFF. The DNA of the CDR3 is TGTGCCAGCAGCGTAGGGGGAGCATCGGGCACCGGGGAGCTGTTTTTT.

The CDR3 coding sequence is TGTGCCAGCAGCTTGTGGGGGGGGAGGACAGATACGCAGTATTTT. It encodes CASSLWGGRTDTQYF. The chain links TRBV7-8 to TRBJ2-3; 7 positions match TRBD2. The CDR3 extends over 15 amino acids. The germline gives CDR1 SGHVS, CDR2 FQNEAQ. The J segment lost 3 bases and the V segment lost 3 bases, leaving 6 bases of the junction unmatched. The full variable domain, completed using reference TRBV7-8 and TRBJ2-3, is GAGVSQSPRYKVAKRGQDVALRCDPISGHVSLFWYQQALGQGPEFLTYFQNEAQLDKSGLPSDRFFAERPEGSVSTLKIQRTQQEDSAVYLCASSLWGGRTDTQYFGPGTRLTVL.

The chain has TRBV10-3 and TRBJ1-1; TRBD1 aligns across 8 bases. J was trimmed by 4 bases and V by 3 bases; bases with no gene match: 4. CDR1 and CDR2 from the germline V gene are ENHRY and SYGVKD. The CDR3 is 14 amino acids. The CDR3, as DNA: TGTGCCATCAGTGACTGGACAGGGAGCACTGAAGCTTTCTTT. Protein: CAISDWTGSTEAFF.

The chain has TRBV5-1 and TRBJ2-5; TRBD1 agrees at 8 bases. Germline CDR1 and CDR2: SGHRS and YFSETQ. J was trimmed by 4 bases and V by 3 bases; bases with no gene match: 2. This CDR3 is built from 13 residues. The CDR3 nucleotides are TGCGCCAGCAGCTCGGACAGGGTAGAGACCCAGTACTTC. Amino acids: CASSSDRVETQYF.

The sample holds a few counts of this clone. V is TRBV7-2 and J is TRBJ1-5; the match to TRBD1 covers 12 bases. Trimming cost V 1 base and J 5 bases; bases outside gene matches: 3. The CDR3 is 16 residues long. The germline V gene has CDR1 SGHTA and CDR2 FQGNSA. Written as DNA, the CDR3 is TGTGCCAGCAGCTTAGGGGGGACAGGGGGCTATCAGCCCCAGCATTTT. This encodes CASSLGGTGGYQPQHF. The full variable domain, rest sourced from reference TRBV7-2 and TRBJ1-5, is GAGVSQSPSNKVTEKGKDVELRCDPISGHTALYWYRQSLGQGLEFLIYFQGNSAPDKSGLPSDRFSAERTGGSVSTLTIQRTQQEDSAVYLCASSLGGTGGYQPQHFGDGTRLSIL.

V gene TRBV10-3 combines with J gene TRBJ1-1; perhaps TRBD1 as D (5 bases). The CDR3 is made up of 16 amino acids. Germline V gene sequence: CDR1 ENHRY, CDR2 SYGVKD. V was trimmed by 2 bases and J by 1 base, leaving 14 bases between them. CDR3 loop: CAISETREGQNTEAFF. In DNA form, the CDR3 reads TGTGCCATCAGTGAGACCAGGGAGGGGCAGAACACTGAAGCTTTCTTT.

The chain couples TRBV2 to TRBJ1-6, with 7 bases that match TRBD1. Looked up from germline, CDR1 is SNHLY and CDR2 is FYNNEI. The CDR3 is 14 amino acids. V was pared by 6 bases and J by 6 bases, with 5 bases of the junction left unmatched. The CDR3 nucleotides are TGTGCCAGCAGCCCGGACAGGTCTAATTCACCCCTCCACTTT. Translating it yields CASSPDRSNSPLHF. The complete variable domain, with remaining parts taken from reference TRBV2 and TRBJ1-6, reads EPEVTQTPSHQVTQMGQEVILRCVPISNHLYFYWYRQILGQKVEFLVSFYNNEISEKSEIFDDQFSVERPDGSNFTLKIRSTKLEDSAMYFCASSPDRSNSPLHFGNGTRLTVT.

The chain joins TRBV6-2 or TRBV6-3 to TRBJ1-5; D not certain. Germline V lookup: CDR1 MNHEY, CDR2 SVGEGT. V gave up 0 bases and J gave up 2 bases, with 8 bases separating them. This CDR3 contains 15 residues. DNA for the CDR3: TGTGCCAGCAGTTACTCCGGGTTGGGCAATCAGCCCCAGCATTTT. Protein: CASSYSGLGNQPQHF.

CDR3 protein: CASSKGAGPNTGELFF. The CDR3 bases are TGTGCCAGCTCAAAGGGGGCAGGTCCTAACACCGGGGAGCTGTTTTTT. This rearrangement joins TRBV18 to TRBJ2-2; 7 bases are shared with TRBD1. Looked up from germline, CDR1 is KGHSH and CDR2 is LQKENI. V shed 5 bases and J 2 bases; nucleotides not matched to a gene: 8. There are 16 residues in the CDR3.

The V call is TRBV6-5, the J call TRBJ2-1; 7 bases match TRBD2. There are 16 residues in the CDR3. Germline loops: CDR1 MNHEY, CDR2 SVGAGI. J lost 3 bases, V lost 0 bases, and 5 bases had no gene match. The CDR3 reads CASSYSGLEGYNEQFF. The CDR3 region has the DNA TGTGCCAGCAGTTACTCCGGACTAGAAGGCTACAATGAGCAGTTCTTC.

The chain combines TRBV9 with TRBJ2-5, with 12 positions matching TRBD2. Losses at the gene ends were 2 bases for V and 4 bases for J; bases not matched to a gene: 6. The CDR3 extends over 16 amino acids. CDR1 is SGDLS, CDR2 YYNGEE, per germline. This CDR3 reads CASSVGASGGAETQYF. CDR3 bases: TGTGCCAGCAGCGTTGGGGCTAGCGGGGGGGCAGAGACCCAGTACTTC.

The V and J genes are TRBV19 and TRBJ1-1; D perhaps matches TRBD1 (6 bases). Per the germline V gene, CDR1 is LNHDA and CDR2 is SQIVND (reference sequence). V lost 5 bases and J 4 bases, leaving 14 bases between the germline ends. The CDR3 has 14 residues. The DNA of the CDR3 is TGTGCCAGTAGTCCCAGGGACATGGGCACTGAAGCTTTCTTT. Translating gives CASSPRDMGTEAFF.

This clone appeared a few times. The CDR3 protein is CASSLRLAGGPYEQYF. CDR3 sequence (DNA): TGTGCCAGCAGCTTACGACTAGCGGGAGGGCCTTACGAGCAGTACTTC. The rearrangement uses TRBV7-9 and TRBJ2-7, with 14 bases identical to TRBD2. CDR3 length equals 16 residues. V was clipped by 2 bases and J by 4 bases; unmatched bases: 4. Germline-derived CDR1 and CDR2 are SEHNR and FQNEAQ (reference sequence).

The chain recombines TRBV7-8 with TRBJ2-5; tentatively, D is TRBD1 (5 bases). V shed 1 base and J shed 4 bases, with 7 bases lying between them. Germline V lookup: CDR1 SGHVS, CDR2 FQNEAQ. The CDR3 contains 13 residues. The CDR3 protein is CASSLDRTETQYF. The CDR3 DNA reads TGTGCCAGCAGCTTAGACAGGACAGAGACCCAGTACTTC. Full variable domain (remainder filled in from reference TRBV7-8 and TRBJ2-5): GAGVSQSPRYKVAKRGQDVALRCDPISGHVSLFWYQQALGQGPEFLTYFQNEAQLDKSGLPSDRFFAERPEGSVSTLKIQRTQQEDSAVYLCASSLDRTETQYFGPGTRLLVL.